The next 27 T cell receptor beta chains were all read from a single sample in a study of OX40 agonist ivuxolimab in advanced cancers. Profiling relied on immunoSEQ multiplex PCR, and the TCRdb table lists in-frame clones only, not all of them. The sample lists about 83,000 clones; approximately 88% were seen once. Specimen: CD4+ or CD8+ T cells sorted from blood, collected in a trial of the OX40 agonist ivuxolimab. These receptors were taken from an adult with an advanced solid tumor such as melanoma, head and neck, liver or kidney cancer.

On this clone: This sequence may be a read error, since a much larger clone differs from it by one base. This chain connects TRBV5-5 to TRBJ1-5, with D uncertain. There are 12 residues in the CDR3. The germline V gene encodes CDR1 SGHKS and CDR2 YYEKEE (reference sequence). Trimming pared 0 bases from V and 4 bases from J, leaving 2 bases between. The CDR3 spells CASSLGNQPQHF. CDR3 sequence (DNA): TGTGCCAGCAGCTTGGGAAATCAGCCCCAGCATTTT.

This clone has more than one count but fewer than ten. V gene TRBV18 combines with J gene TRBJ2-1, with 8 positions matching TRBD1. The CDR3 extends over 14 amino acids. J lost 8 bases, V lost 1 base, and 4 bases had no gene match. CDR1 is KGHSH and CDR2 is LQKENI in the germline V gene. CDR3 coding DNA: TGTGCCAGCTCACCACTGCAGGGGGCCCATGAGCAGTTCTTC. Translation gives CASSPLQGAHEQFF.

The chain joins TRBV5-1 to TRBJ2-2; a weak D match, TRBD1 (6 bases). This CDR3 has 15 amino acids. Germline values: CDR1 SGHRS, CDR2 YFSETQ. Deletions cut 4 bases from V and 6 bases from J, with 16 bases between. The CDR3 is CASSPGDFGAGELFF. The CDR3 DNA reads TGCGCCAGCAGCCCAGGGGATTTTGGCGCCGGGGAGCTGTTTTTT.

This clone has a single count. The V and J genes are TRBV6-5 and TRBJ1-1; a possible D gene is TRBD1 (6 bases). Germline loops: CDR1 MNHEY, CDR2 SVGAGI. V was trimmed by 2 bases and J by 1 base, leaving 8 bases between them. This CDR3 contains 14 residues. This CDR3 is CASSYRGANTEAFF. DNA of the CDR3: TGTGCCAGCAGTTACAGGGGGGCGAACACTGAAGCTTTCTTT.

This clone has only one observation. The chain recombines TRBV2 with TRBJ2-7; 8 nucleotides match TRBD1. The V gene's germline CDR1 is SNHLY and CDR2 FYNNEI. This CDR3 contains 12 residues. V was pared by 4 bases and J by 6 bases, with 2 bases of the junction left unmatched. DNA for the CDR3: TGTGCCAGCAGTGGGGACAGGACCGAGCAGTACTTC. This encodes CASSGDRTEQYF. The full variable domain, completed using reference TRBV2 and TRBJ2-7, is EPEVTQTPSHQVTQMGQEVILRCVPISNHLYFYWYRQILGQKVEFLVSFYNNEISEKSEIFDDQFSVERPDGSNFTLKIRSTKLEDSAMYFCASSGDRTEQYFGPGTRLTVT.

The chain links TRBV5-1 to TRBJ1-2; D uncertain. Trimming stripped 1 base from V and 6 bases from J, with 7 bases between. The length of the CDR3 is 12 residues. Per the germline V gene, CDR1 is SGHRS and CDR2 is YFSETQ. Here the CDR3 DNA reads TGCGCCAGCAGCTTGTCGGGAGATGGCTACACCTTC. Protein product: CASSLSGDGYTF.

The V gene is TRBV4-3, the J gene TRBJ2-3; D gene uncertain. V gave up 3 bases and J gave up 0 bases, with 7 bases separating them. Germline CDR1 reads LGHNA; CDR2 reads YSLEER. The CDR3 is 14 residues long. The CDR3: CASSQDASTDTQYF. CDR3 in DNA: TGCGCCAGCAGCCAGGATGCGAGCACAGATACGCAGTATTTT.

V gene TRBV2 combines with J gene TRBJ2-5, with TRBD2 matching over 9 bases. CDR3 size: 17 residues. Germline CDR1 is SNHLY and CDR2 is FYNNEI. The junction had 11 bases not matched to a gene; V was cut back by 4 bases and J by 2 bases. The CDR3 nucleotides read TGTGCCAGCAGTGTTAAGCGGGAGGACCCGCGACAAGAGACCCAGTACTTC. Translation gives CASSVKREDPRQETQYF.

V and J are TRBV7-6 and TRBJ1-3; D is undetermined. Germline CDR1 SGHVS, CDR2 FNYEAQ. V was trimmed by 5 bases and J by 0 bases, leaving 17 bases between them. The CDR3 has 17 amino acids. The CDR3 loop is CASSREPLTSSGNTIYF. Written as DNA, the CDR3 is TGTGCCAGCAGCCGAGAACCTTTAACGAGCTCTGGAAACACCATATATTTT.

This chain links TRBV14 with TRBJ2-7, with a possible D match to TRBD2 (6 bases). This CDR3 contains 14 residues. The V gene's germline CDR1 is SGHDN and CDR2 FVKESK. Trimming took off 1 base at V and 11 bases at J, with 18 bases between the two ends. In DNA, the CDR3 is TGTGCCAGCAGCCAAGTATCGCGGGAAGGGGTAAAGTACTTC. It translates to CASSQVSREGVKYF.

The chain links TRBV11-2 to TRBJ1-1, with D perhaps TRBD1 (5 bases). Germline CDR1 is SGHAT and CDR2 is FQNNGV. V was trimmed by 2 bases and J by 1 base, leaving 11 bases between them. This CDR3 contains 15 residues. Written as DNA, the CDR3 is TGTGCCAGCAGCTTAATCCCAGGGTGGAACACTGAAGCTTTCTTT. Its protein is CASSLIPGWNTEAFF.

J is TRBJ2-3 and V is TRBV27; 7 bases match TRBD1. This CDR3 is built from 15 residues. The germline V gene has CDR1 MNHEY and CDR2 SMNVEV (reference sequence). V lost 6 bases and J lost 0; bases outside the gene matches: 6. CDR3 nucleotide sequence: TGTGCCAGCAGGCACAGGGGATTAAGCACAGATACGCAGTATTTT. Protein product: CASRHRGLSTDTQYF.

In DNA, the CDR3 is TGTGCCAGTAGTATGGGACAAGCTATGAACACTGAAGCTTTCTTT. Translation gives CASSMGQAMNTEAFF. V and J are TRBV19 and TRBJ1-1, with a possible D match to TRBD1 (6 bases). This CDR3 is 15 amino acids long. V lost 3 bases, J lost 0 bases, and 11 bases lay in between. Germline V gives CDR1 LNHDA, CDR2 SQIVND (reference sequence).

V is TRBV30 and J is TRBJ2-2; perhaps TRBD1 as D (6 bases). Germline V gene sequence: CDR1 GTSNPN, CDR2 SVGIG (reference sequence). CDR3 size: 15 residues. The V end lost 4 bases, the J end lost 0 bases, and 12 bases lay between the germline ends. The CDR3 is CAWTRDTTNTGELFF. The CDR3 nucleotides read TGTGCCTGGACCCGGGACACCACGAACACCGGGGAGCTGTTTTTT. The variable domain in full, completed from reference TRBV30 and TRBJ2-2, reads SQTIHQWPATLVQPVGSPLSLECTVEGTSNPNLYWYRQAAGRGLQLLFYSVGIGQISSEVPQNLSASRPQDRQFILSSKKLLLSDSGFYLCAWTRDTTNTGELFFGEGSRLTVL.

This clone was counted a single time. This chain links TRBV11-2 with TRBJ2-2; 8 bases match TRBD2. V dropped 6 bases and J dropped 6; count of bases not matched to a gene: 9. CDR3 length: 15 residues. Looked up from germline, CDR1 is SGHAT and CDR2 is FQNNGV. As DNA, the CDR3 is TGTGCCAGCAGATGGGGTTCGGGAGGGGCCGGGGAGCTGTTTTTT. This codes for CASRWGSGGAGELFF.

This chain joins TRBV29-1 and TRBJ2-3; D is ambiguous. The V gene lost 8 bases and the J gene lost 2 bases, with 8 bases spanning the gap. Germline V CDR1 and CDR2: SQVTM, ANQGSEA. The CDR3 runs to 11 residues. The CDR3 bases are TGCAGCTTCTCATACACAGATACGCAGTATTTT. It encodes CSFSYTDTQYF.

The genes are TRBV7-9 and TRBJ1-5; 9 positions match TRBD1. The V gene end was trimmed by 10 bases and the J gene end by 4 bases; junction bases not matched to a gene: 8. This CDR3 is 14 amino acids long. Germline V CDR1 and CDR2: SEHNR, FQNEAQ (reference sequence). This chain's CDR3 is CATSKGTGNQPQHF. The DNA for the CDR3 is TGTGCCACCTCAAAAGGGACAGGGAATCAGCCCCAGCATTTT. Full variable domain (rest looked up from reference TRBV7-9 and TRBJ1-5): DTGVSQNPRHKITKRGQNVTFRCDPISEHNRLYWYRQTLGQGPEFLTYFQNEAQLEKSRLLSDRFSAERPKGSFSTLEIQRTEQGDSAMYLCATSKGTGNQPQHFGDGTRLSIL.

The chain has TRBV19 and TRBJ1-2; no reliable D call. The length of the CDR3 is 13 residues. Per the germline V gene, CDR1 is LNHDA and CDR2 is SQIVND (reference sequence). The ends were cut back, 1 base at V and 4 bases at J, with 7 bases in the middle. The CDR3 sequence is CASSIGGSYGYTF. CDR3 nucleotides: TGTGCCAGTAGTATAGGTGGCAGCTATGGCTACACCTTC.

This clone has a single count. This chain joins TRBV2 and TRBJ2-7; 12 positions match TRBD1. There are 14 residues in the CDR3. V was pared by 7 bases and J by 6 bases, with 7 bases of the junction left unmatched. Germline-derived CDR1 and CDR2 are SNHLY and FYNNEI. The CDR3 DNA reads TGTGCCAGCAAGAGGGGACAGGGGGCGTTCGAGCAGTACTTC. The encoded protein is CASKRGQGAFEQYF. Drawing the rest from reference TRBV2 and TRBJ2-7, the complete variable domain is EPEVTQTPSHQVTQMGQEVILRCVPISNHLYFYWYRQILGQKVEFLVSFYNNEISEKSEIFDDQFSVERPDGSNFTLKIRSTKLEDSAMYFCASKRGQGAFEQYFGPGTRLTVT.

The CDR3 here is CASSLVSGRTDTQYF. The CDR3 DNA reads as TGTGCCAGCTCCCTCGTTAGCGGGAGAACAGATACGCAGTATTTT. The rearrangement uses TRBV6-4 and TRBJ2-3; TRBD2 aligns across 9 bases. Germline V gene data show CDR1 as MRHNA and CDR2 as SNTAGT. The junction had 9 bases not matched to a gene; V was cut back by 8 bases and J by 3 bases. The CDR3 runs to 15 residues.

The J gene is TRBJ1-1, the V gene TRBV5-4; no clear D gene. CDR1 is SGHNT and CDR2 is YYREEE in the germline V gene (reference sequence). V lost 2 bases, J lost 10 bases, and 12 bases lay in between. The CDR3 is 12 amino acids. The CDR3 protein is CASSFPGSRAFF. As DNA, the CDR3 is TGTGCCAGCAGCTTCCCGGGCAGCCGAGCTTTCTTT.

This chain joins TRBV27 and TRBJ2-1; D may be TRBD1 (7 bases). Germline loops: CDR1 MNHEY, CDR2 SMNVEV (reference sequence). The CDR3 runs to 15 residues. V lost 4 bases and J lost 7, with 17 bases in between. CDR3 in amino acids: CASSSVQGRKNEQFF. The CDR3 DNA follows: TGTGCCAGCAGTTCGGTACAGGGGAGGAAGAATGAGCAGTTCTTC.

The gene calls are TRBV11-2 and TRBJ2-2, with 13 bases lining up with TRBD2. The ends lost 5 bases at V and 5 bases at J; junction bases unmatched: 11. The CDR3 length is 18 residues. Looked up from germline, CDR1 is SGHAT and CDR2 is FQNNGV. CDR3 sequence: CASSGRRLAGGGTGELFF. CDR3 nucleotides: TGTGCCAGCAGCGGTAGAAGACTAGCGGGGGGAGGAACCGGGGAGCTGTTTTTT.

This chain links TRBV7-2 with TRBJ1-2, with a tentative D call TRBD1 (5 bases). Germline CDR1 SGHTA, CDR2 FQGNSA. The CDR3 consists of 13 residues. With 4 bases removed from V and 8 bases from J, the gap between germline ends came to 14 bases. This CDR3 is CASSSAKGRGYTF. The CDR3 DNA follows: TGTGCCAGCAGCTCTGCTAAGGGGCGGGGCTACACCTTC.

J is TRBJ2-5 and V is TRBV4-2; D perhaps matches TRBD1 (6 bases). Matching the DNA end better, TRBJ2-7 makes the J call doubtful. CDR3 size: 15 residues. Germline values: CDR1 LGHNA, CDR2 YNFKEQ. CDR3 bases: TGTGCCAGCAGCCAAGGCGGACAGACCCCCTACGAGCAGTACTTC. Its protein is CASSQGGQTPYEQYF.

This chain connects TRBV6-5 to TRBJ2-2, with 8 bases aligning to TRBD1. Germline V gene data show CDR1 as MNHEY and CDR2 as SVGAGI. CDR3 length equals 15 residues. V lost 5 bases and J lost 4; bases outside the gene matches: 6. DNA of the CDR3: TGTGCCAGCAGTAGACAGGGGTTAGGCACCGGGGAGCTGTTTTTT. This translates into CASSRQGLGTGELFF.

In nucleotides, the CDR3 is TGTGCCAGCAGTGACCGGGCCGGGGTCTCACCCCTCCACTTT. It translates to CASSDRAGVSPLHF. This chain connects TRBV6-4 to TRBJ1-6; D gene ambiguous. Germline CDR1 and CDR2: MRHNA and SNTAGT. This CDR3 region has 14 residues. V lost 2 bases and J lost 10, with 12 bases in between.